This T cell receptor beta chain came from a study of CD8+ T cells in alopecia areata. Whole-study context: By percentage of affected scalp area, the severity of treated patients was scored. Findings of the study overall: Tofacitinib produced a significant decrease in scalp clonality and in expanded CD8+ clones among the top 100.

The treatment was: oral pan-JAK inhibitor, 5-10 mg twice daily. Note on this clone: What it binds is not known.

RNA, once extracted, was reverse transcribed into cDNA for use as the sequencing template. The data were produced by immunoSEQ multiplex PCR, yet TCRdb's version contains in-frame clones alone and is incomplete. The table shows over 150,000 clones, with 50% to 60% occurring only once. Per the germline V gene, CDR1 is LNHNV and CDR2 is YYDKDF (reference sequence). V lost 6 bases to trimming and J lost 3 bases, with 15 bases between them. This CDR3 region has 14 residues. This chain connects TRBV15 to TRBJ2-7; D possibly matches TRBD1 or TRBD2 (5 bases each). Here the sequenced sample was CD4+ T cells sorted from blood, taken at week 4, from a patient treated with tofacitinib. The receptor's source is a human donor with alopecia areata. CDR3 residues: CATSPLGVDYEQYF. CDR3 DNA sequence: TGTGCCACCAGTCCACTAGGGGTTGACTACGAGCAGTACTTC.